This T cell receptor (beta chain) derives from a study of cytomegalovirus exposure and HLA in healthy donors. The CDR3 totals 15 residues. The germline gives CDR1 SGHTA, CDR2 FQGTGA. V lost 0 bases and J 6 bases, leaving 12 bases between the germline ends. Assay: immunoSEQ multiplex PCR; the TCRdb copy retains only in-frame clones and omits some. Among around 400,000 clones, approximately 90% were seen once, and the ten largest hold 0.8% to 0.85%. This sequence originates from a woman younger than 35 in good health and CMV-seronegative. The V call is TRBV7-3, the J call TRBJ2-1, with D maybe TRBD2 (5 bases). Specimen: PBMCs. The chain's CDR3 is CASSLTGDRFNEQFF. As DNA, the CDR3 is TGTGCCAGCAGCTTAACGGGAGACCGATTCAATGAGCAGTTCTTC.